The 6 T cell receptor beta chains presented below share a single source sample, sequenced in a study of cytomegalovirus exposure and HLA in healthy donors. PCR primers comprised 60 Vbeta and 13 Jbeta primers. The repertoire was sequenced with immunoSEQ multiplex PCR; TCRdb's copy has only in-frame clones and lacks some. The sample lists fewer than 70,000 clones, 65% to 75% occurring once. The sample was PBMCs. These receptor sequences come from a woman aged 55-70 years in good health and CMV-seropositive.

This clone was picked up a small number of times. The CDR3 nucleotides are TGTGCCAGCAGTGAACCGGACAGGGAGCAGACCCAGTACTTC. As protein: CASSEPDREQTQYF. The V call is TRBV25-1, the J call TRBJ2-5; 8 bases align to TRBD1. The V gene end was trimmed by 2 bases and the J gene end by 6 bases; junction bases not matched to a gene: 5. This CDR3 comprises 14 residues. Looked up from germline, CDR1 is MGHDK and CDR2 is SYGVNS.

This clone was seen once. The chain has TRBV27 and TRBJ1-2; 7 bases line up with TRBD1. CDR3 length: 15 amino acids. CDR1 is MNHEY, CDR2 SMNVEV, per germline (reference sequence). Unmatched junction bases numbered 4, after V lost 0 bases and J lost 3 bases. DNA of the CDR3: TGTGCCAGCAGTTTATCGACAGGGCCGTACTATGGCTACACCTTC. Amino acid sequence: CASSLSTGPYYGYTF.

In DNA, the CDR3 is TGTGCCAGCAGTGACGGGGGAATCAGGACAGATACGCAGTATTTT. Translating it yields CASSDGGIRTDTQYF. V usage is TRBV6-1 and J usage is TRBJ2-3, with D tentatively TRBD2 (6 bases). Trimming pared 3 bases from V and 3 bases from J, leaving 13 bases between. The CDR3 covers 15 residues. CDR1 and CDR2 from the germline V gene are MNHNS and SASEGT.

Only a few counts were recorded for this clone. This chain's CDR3 is CASRRQGVINQPQHF. The CDR3 DNA is TGTGCCAGCAGAAGACAGGGGGTGATAAATCAGCCCCAGCATTTT. The chain links TRBV6-1 to TRBJ1-5; 9 bases are a match to TRBD1. V lost 6 bases and J lost 4; bases outside the gene matches: 7. Germline assignment: CDR1 MNHNS and CDR2 SASEGT. CDR3 length equals 15 residues.

This clone was counted only a few times. This chain connects TRBV4-1 to TRBJ1-1; TRBD1 agrees at 7 bases. CDR1 MGHRA and CDR2 YSYEKL come from the germline V gene. The V segment lost 0 bases and the J segment 5 bases; nucleotides outside the gene matches: 9. This CDR3 contains 16 residues. The CDR3 bases are TGCGCCAGCAGCCAAGATGTTACAGGGGCGAAGACTGAAGCTTTCTTT. Translation gives CASSQDVTGAKTEAFF.

This clone appeared many times. The chain joins TRBV7-2 to TRBJ1-5; no clear D. The CDR3 is 17 residues long. Trimming shortened V by 5 bases and J by 0 bases, and 17 bases separated the two germline ends. CDR1 is SGHTA, CDR2 FQGNSA, per germline. Written as DNA, the CDR3 is TGTGCCAGCAGCGCCCTCGAGGGAGGCTATAGCAATCAGCCCCAGCATTTT. It encodes CASSALEGGYSNQPQHF.